These 13 T cell receptor beta chains share one sample of origin, sequenced in a study of cytotoxic CD8 clonotypes in ibrutinib-treated CLL. Repertoires were generated with immunoSEQ multiplex PCR, while TCRdb's copy carries only in-frame clones and drops some. The sample records over 100,000 clones, over 75% being singletons. Sequences were derived from PBMCs, sampled after 24 months of ibrutinib treatment. The receptors were sampled from a human donor with chronic lymphocytic leukemia.

J is TRBJ2-7 and V is TRBV25-1; no firm D call. CDR3 size: 12 residues. V dropped 4 bases and J dropped 2 bases, with 6 bases sitting between them. CDR1 is MGHDK, CDR2 SYGVNS, per germline. The CDR3 loop is CASSVSAYEQYF. CDR3 nucleotide sequence: TGTGCCAGCAGTGTGTCAGCCTACGAGCAGTACTTC.

The genes are TRBV7-8 and TRBJ2-1; D is undetermined. V lost 1 base to trimming and J lost 7 bases, with 17 bases between them. CDR3 size: 16 residues. Germline V gene data show CDR1 as SGHVS and CDR2 as FQNEAQ. The CDR3 sequence is CASSLVPRLRWNEQFF. The CDR3 nucleotides are TGTGCCAGCAGCTTAGTTCCCCGGCTACGATGGAATGAGCAGTTCTTC.

The chain is built from TRBV29-1 and TRBJ1-5, with D maybe TRBD1 (6 bases). Germline V gene sequence: CDR1 SQVTM, CDR2 ANQGSEA. This CDR3 is 14 amino acids long. Trimming removed 6 bases at V and 3 bases at J, with 15 bases between. DNA of the CDR3: TGCAGCGTCCGGGCGGGGGGCTCCAATCAGCCCCAGCATTTT. It specifies CSVRAGGSNQPQHF.

V gene TRBV19 combines with J gene TRBJ2-1, with TRBD2 matching over 11 bases. Germline lookup yields CDR1 LNHDA and CDR2 SQIVND (reference sequence). J lost 7 bases, V lost 5 bases, and 10 bases had no gene match. The length of the CDR3 is 16 residues. CDR3 protein: CASSGDASGGRNEQFF. The CDR3 DNA sequence: TGTGCCAGTAGTGGGGATGCTAGCGGGGGGAGAAATGAGCAGTTCTTC.

The rearrangement links TRBV1 to TRBJ2-7. TRBV1 counts as a pseudogene. The CDR3 extends over 16 amino acids. The CDR3 DNA reads as TGCACCAGCAGCCAAGATCCCGTTAACGATTCCTACGAGCAGTACTTC. Translated, it gives CTSSQDPVNDSYEQYF.

The chain has TRBV7-9 and TRBJ1-2, with D perhaps TRBD1 (5 bases). The CDR3 length is 14 residues. Germline CDR1 reads SEHNR; CDR2 reads FQNEAQ (reference sequence). V was clipped by 1 base and J by 5 bases, with 11 bases between them. CDR3 sequence reads: CASSLVYPGYGYTF. CDR3 sequence (DNA): TGTGCCAGCAGCTTAGTTTACCCAGGGTATGGCTACACCTTC.

The CDR3 loop is CASSLGQGSLGKAFF. CDR3 in DNA: TGTGCCAGCAGCTTGGGACAGGGGAGCCTAGGTAAAGCTTTCTTT. The chain has TRBV5-6 and TRBJ1-1; TRBD1 matches at 8 bases. Germline-derived CDR1 and CDR2 are SGHDT and YYEEEE. The CDR3 runs 15 residues. J gave up 9 bases and V 0 bases, and 10 bases lay outside the gene matches.

V gene TRBV7-9 combines with J gene TRBJ2-3; TRBD1 matches at 8 bases. The V gene end was trimmed by 5 bases and the J gene end by 0 bases; junction bases not matched to a gene: 7. The CDR3 sequence is 16 residues long. CDR1 and CDR2 (germline): SEHNR, FQNEAQ (reference sequence). CDR3 bases: TGTGCCAGCAGCCCCCGACAGGGGACTAGCACAGATACGCAGTATTTT. It translates to CASSPRQGTSTDTQYF.

This chain uses TRBV28 with TRBJ1-2, with 7 positions matching TRBD1. V gave up 6 bases and J gave up 6 bases; unmatched junction bases: 19. The CDR3 runs 17 residues. In germline, CDR1 is MDHEN, CDR2 SYDVKM. The CDR3 is CASSPGGSTIPSHGYTF. The DNA of the CDR3 is TGTGCCAGCAGCCCAGGGGGGTCCACGATACCATCCCATGGCTACACCTTC.

V and J are TRBV10-3 and TRBJ2-7; D is unclear. V was clipped by 3 bases and J by 2 bases, with 2 bases between them. Germline V gene sequence: CDR1 ENHRY, CDR2 SYGVKD. The CDR3 has 11 residues. DNA of the CDR3: TGTGCCATCAGTGATACCTACGAGCAGTACTTC. Translated, it gives CAISDTYEQYF.

The chain links TRBV19 to TRBJ2-1; perhaps D is TRBD1 or TRBD2 (5 bases each). There are 13 residues in the CDR3. CDR1 and CDR2 from the germline V gene are LNHDA and SQIVND (reference sequence). Trimming stripped 7 bases from V and 12 bases from J, with 19 bases between. The CDR3 protein is CASTPPMGVRQFF. In DNA form, the CDR3 reads TGTGCCAGTACCCCACCCATGGGGGTTCGGCAGTTCTTC.

The chain recombines TRBV7-3 with TRBJ2-6; D unresolved. V was pared by 2 bases and J by 4 bases, with 18 bases between. The CDR3 extends over 18 amino acids. In germline, CDR1 is SGHTA, CDR2 FQGTGA. Here the CDR3 DNA reads TGTGCCAGCAGCTTATCTTCGGAGCCACTGGGAGGGGCCAACGTCCTGACTTTC. Translating it yields CASSLSSEPLGGANVLTF.

This CDR3 is CASSILPGNTIYF. Written as DNA, the CDR3 is TGTGCCAGTAGTATATTGCCGGGAAACACCATATATTTT. The genes are TRBV19 and TRBJ1-3; no reliable D call. V was pared by 2 bases and J by 4 bases, with 6 bases between. This CDR3 contains 13 residues. Germline CDR1 and CDR2: LNHDA and SQIVND (reference sequence).